Presented here are 27 T cell receptor beta chains from one specimen sequenced in a study of blood T cell repertoires in COVID-19 (dated by TCRdb to 2018 to 2020). The library was generated by the immunoSEQ multiplex PCR assay. Sourced from immuneACCESS, this table was stored by TCRdb with only in-frame sequences that have V and J called. A share of the clones is absent; for the studies checked, an unresolved V gene accounts for under half, and the remainder has no known explanation. Across this sample there are 35,000 to 50,000 clones, with approximately 81% seen only once. Approximately 13% of the sample lies in the top ten. Sequenced material: peripheral blood. These receptors all stem from a woman aged 65 to 85 in a cohort sampled during active COVID-19.

The chain combines TRBV5-4 with TRBJ2-5; 8 bases fit TRBD1. Germline CDR1 SGHNT, CDR2 YYREEE (reference sequence). The CDR3 covers 17 residues. V trimming: 2 bases; J trimming: 1 base; junction bases outside the gene matches: 10. This CDR3 is CASSLAGGAFPQETQYF. DNA for the CDR3: TGTGCCAGCAGCTTAGCAGGGGGCGCCTTTCCCCAAGAGACCCAGTACTTC.

V is TRBV9 and J is TRBJ2-7; TRBD2 matches at 7 bases. Germline lookup yields CDR1 SGDLS and CDR2 YYNGEE. The junction had 11 bases not matched to a gene; V was cut back by 0 bases and J by 5 bases. This CDR3 has 16 residues. In nucleotides, the CDR3 is TGTGCCAGCAGCGTAGGGCTAGCGGAGGGATTCAACGAGCAGTACTTC. This sequence encodes CASSVGLAEGFNEQYF.

The V gene is TRBV7-9, the J gene TRBJ2-1; TRBD1 aligns across 10 bases. J gave up 8 bases and V 3 bases, and 4 bases lay outside the gene matches. Per germline, CDR1 SEHNR and CDR2 FQNEAQ (reference sequence). The CDR3 consists of 14 residues. CDR3 sequence reads: CASSFGQGVHEQFF. The CDR3 region has the DNA TGTGCCAGCAGCTTTGGACAGGGGGTCCATGAGCAGTTCTTC.

This chain joins TRBV5-4 and TRBJ2-1; 11 nucleotides match TRBD2. The junction had 11 bases not matched to a gene; V was cut back by 7 bases and J by 5 bases. The CDR3 has 16 amino acids. Per germline, CDR1 SGHNT and CDR2 YYREEE (reference sequence). The CDR3, as DNA: TGTGCCAGCGGGGACGTAGTAGCGGGAGGGGACAATGAGCAGTTCTTC. Encoded protein: CASGDVVAGGDNEQFF.

The gene calls are TRBV27 and TRBJ2-1, with TRBD2 matching 10 bases. In germline, CDR1 is MNHEY, CDR2 SMNVEV (reference sequence). The CDR3 is 19 amino acids. Unmatched junction bases numbered 12, after V lost 4 bases and J lost 0 bases. CDR3 residues: CASSSEGGLADSSYNEQFF. CDR3 DNA sequence: TGTGCCAGCAGTTCAGAGGGCGGACTAGCGGACAGCTCCTACAATGAGCAGTTCTTC.

As DNA, the CDR3 is TGTGCCAGTAGTAACCCCGGGACAGGGCTTTTGGCCGGGGAGCTGTTTTTT. Encoded protein: CASSNPGTGLLAGELFF. The V and J genes are TRBV19 and TRBJ2-2; 9 bases fit TRBD1. J was trimmed by 6 bases and V by 4 bases; bases with no gene match: 12. Germline CDR1 reads LNHDA; CDR2 reads SQIVND (reference sequence). This CDR3 has 17 residues.

V gene TRBV3-1 (or the pseudogene TRBV3-2) combines with J gene TRBJ2-3, with 7 bases lining up with TRBD2. Germline V CDR1 and CDR2: LGHDT, YNNKEL (reference sequence). Trimming cost V 0 bases and J 1 base; bases outside gene matches: 4. The CDR3 spans 16 residues. The CDR3 coding sequence is TGTGCCAGCAGCCAAGATGGCAGCGGGGGCACAGATACGCAGTATTTT. Its translation: CASSQDGSGGTDTQYF.

The chain links TRBV5-1 to TRBJ2-2; D unresolved. CDR1 and CDR2 (germline): SGHRS, YFSETQ. V gave up 0 bases and J gave up 3 bases, with 9 bases separating them. This CDR3 has 15 amino acids. The DNA for the CDR3 is TGCGCCAGCAGCTTGGATACTACATACACCGGGGAGCTGTTTTTT. Translation gives CASSLDTTYTGELFF.

This rearrangement joins TRBV7-9 to TRBJ1-2; 9 bases are shared with TRBD1. This CDR3 is built from 13 residues. V shed 1 base and J 6 bases; nucleotides not matched to a gene: 0. In germline, CDR1 is SEHNR, CDR2 FQNEAQ (reference sequence). The DNA of the CDR3 is TGTGCCAGCAGCTTAGGGACAGGGGATGGCTACACCTTC. It is translated as CASSLGTGDGYTF.

The chain links TRBV5-1 to TRBJ1-6; TRBD1 might be the D (6 bases). The CDR3 loop spans 17 amino acids. Trimming pared 0 bases from V and 7 bases from J, leaving 17 bases between. CDR1 and CDR2 (germline): SGHRS, YFSETQ. The CDR3 DNA follows: TGCGCCAGCAGCTTGGCTTTGCGGCAGGGGCCCAATTCACCCCTCCACTTT. Translation gives CASSLALRQGPNSPLHF.

J is TRBJ1-5 and V is TRBV5-5; D is unresolved. The V gene lost 1 base and the J gene lost 7 bases, with 21 bases spanning the gap. The CDR3 sequence is 17 residues long. The germline V gene has CDR1 SGHKS and CDR2 YYEKEE (reference sequence). The CDR3 protein is CASSLYFDPLARQPQHF. The CDR3 DNA follows: TGTGCCAGCAGCTTGTACTTCGACCCCCTGGCGAGGCAGCCCCAGCATTTT. Full variable domain (missing parts from reference TRBV5-5 and TRBJ1-5): DAGVTQSPTHLIKTRGQQVTLRCSPISGHKSVSWYQQVLGQGPQFIFQYYEKEERGRGNFPDRFSARQFPNYSSELNVNALLLGDSALYLCASSLYFDPLARQPQHFGDGTRLSIL.

This clone came up a few times. This chain connects TRBV9 to TRBJ2-3, with TRBD2 matching over 10 bases. The CDR3 runs 16 residues. The junction had 5 bases not matched to a gene; V was cut back by 3 bases and J by 1 base. In germline, CDR1 is SGDLS, CDR2 YYNGEE. DNA of the CDR3: TGTGCCAGCAGCGCCGGACTAGCGGAGGGCACAGATACGCAGTATTTT. Amino acids: CASSAGLAEGTDTQYF.

V is TRBV11-3 and J is TRBJ2-2; 8 positions match TRBD2. V shed 4 bases, J shed 4 bases, and the junction held 5 bases outside the gene matches. The V gene's germline CDR1 is SGHNT and CDR2 YENEEA. CDR3 length equals 15 residues. This CDR3 reads CASSSGTSVTGELFF. The CDR3 DNA is TGTGCCAGCAGCTCCGGGACTAGTGTCACCGGGGAGCTGTTTTTT. The entire variable domain, with the rest obtained from reference TRBV11-3 and TRBJ2-2, is as follows: EAGVVQSPRYKIIEKKQPVAFWCNPISGHNTLYWYLQNLGQGPELLIRYENEEAVDDSQLPKDRFSAERLKGVDSTLKIQPAELGDSAVYLCASSSGTSVTGELFFGEGSRLTVL.

The CDR3 is CSVEDAEAYGYTF. In DNA form, the CDR3 reads TGCAGCGTTGAAGACGCCGAGGCCTATGGCTACACCTTC. This chain links TRBV29-1 with TRBJ1-2; D is ambiguous. V was cut by 0 bases and J by 4 bases, with 9 bases left in between. The germline V gene has CDR1 SQVTM and CDR2 ANQGSEA. The CDR3 is made up of 13 amino acids.

J is TRBJ2-7 and V is TRBV28; TRBD1 matches at 8 bases. This CDR3 is 15 amino acids long. CDR1 and CDR2 (germline): MDHEN, SYDVKM. V was pared by 6 bases and J by 4 bases, with 11 bases of the junction left unmatched. The CDR3 coding sequence is TGTGCCAGCAGGTCTCAGGGGGCGAATCAGTACGAGCAGTACTTC. It specifies CASRSQGANQYEQYF.

Only a few counts were recorded for this clone. Written as DNA, the CDR3 is TGTGCCAGCAGCTTAGCTATGACAGCTTACGAGCAGTACTTC. Amino acids: CASSLAMTAYEQYF. The V and J genes are TRBV7-9 and TRBJ2-7; D is perhaps TRBD1 (5 bases). Germline values: CDR1 SEHNR, CDR2 FQNEAQ (reference sequence). The CDR3 is 14 amino acids. Trimming cost V 0 bases and J 4 bases, with 10 bases left between them.

This clone has only one observation. The CDR3 DNA reads TGTGCCAGCAGTTTGGGGGGGACTTTGAACACTGAAGCTTTCTTT. Amino acids: CASSLGGTLNTEAFF. The chain employs TRBV28 and TRBJ1-1; D is perhaps TRBD1 (5 bases). Germline V gene sequence: CDR1 MDHEN, CDR2 SYDVKM. The V end lost 3 bases, the J end lost 0 bases, and 11 bases lay between the germline ends. The CDR3 has 15 amino acids.

V is TRBV6-2 or TRBV6-3 and J is TRBJ2-7, with D possibly being TRBD1 (6 bases). CDR1 is MNHEY, CDR2 SVGEGT, per germline. This CDR3 has 14 residues. Trimming removed 6 bases at V and 4 bases at J, with 16 bases between. CDR3 nucleotides: TGTGCCAGCAGCCGGACAGAACGGAAGTACGAGCAGTACTTC. Amino acids: CASSRTERKYEQYF.

V usage is TRBV20-1 and J usage is TRBJ2-3; D gene uncertain. The CDR3 has 14 amino acids. Germline V gene sequence: CDR1 DFQATT, CDR2 SNEGSKA (reference sequence). Trimming took 3 bases from V and 1 from J, leaving 11 bases between them. This CDR3 is CSASTGSGTDTQYF. CDR3 DNA sequence: TGCAGTGCTAGTACCGGGTCGGGCACAGATACGCAGTATTTT.

This clone was counted between two and nine times. The gene calls are TRBV4-3 and TRBJ1-4, with D unclear. Deletions cut 3 bases from V and 0 bases from J, with 11 bases between. Germline V gene sequence: CDR1 LGHNA, CDR2 YSLEER. The CDR3 loop spans 16 amino acids. As DNA, the CDR3 is TGCGCCAGCAGCCAGGTCCCGGGTTCAACTAATGAAAAACTGTTTTTT. Encoded protein: CASSQVPGSTNEKLFF.

V gene TRBV3-1 (or the pseudogene TRBV3-2) combines with J gene TRBJ1-1; D ambiguous. Trimming took off 4 bases at V and 1 base at J, with 13 bases between the two ends. The length of the CDR3 is 15 residues. Germline loops: CDR1 LGHDT, CDR2 YNNKEL (reference sequence). CDR3 protein: CASSRAGNQNTEAFF. DNA for the CDR3: TGTGCCAGCAGCCGGGCCGGGAATCAGAACACTGAAGCTTTCTTT.

This clone showed up just a few times. V usage is TRBV6-5 and J usage is TRBJ1-5; no firm D call. The CDR3 has 14 residues. The V gene lost 5 bases and the J gene lost 4 bases, with 12 bases spanning the gap. Per germline, CDR1 MNHEY and CDR2 SVGAGI. The CDR3 DNA reads as TGTGCCAGCAGTCCGGGTCCGGAGAATCAGCCCCAGCATTTT. It is translated as CASSPGPENQPQHF.

Many counts were recorded for this clone. The rearrangement uses TRBV5-4 and TRBJ2-3; 8 nucleotides align to TRBD2. This CDR3 has 16 amino acids. V was clipped by 5 bases and J by 0 bases; unmatched bases: 8. CDR1 is SGHNT and CDR2 is YYREEE in the germline V gene (reference sequence). The chain's CDR3 is CASRSGSGASTDTQYF. CDR3 bases: TGTGCCAGCAGATCGGGTAGCGGGGCTAGCACAGATACGCAGTATTTT.

The chain is built from TRBV4-3 and TRBJ2-1; 9 bases map to TRBD1. The J segment lost 8 bases and the V segment lost 0 bases, leaving 8 bases of the junction unmatched. The germline CDR1 and CDR2 sequences are LGHNA and YSLEER. This CDR3 spans 16 amino acids. CDR3 sequence (DNA): TGCGCCAGCAGCCAAGATTCTCAGGGACAGGGTTATGAGCAGTTCTTC. Protein sequence: CASSQDSQGQGYEQFF.

The V call is TRBV5-1, the J call TRBJ2-1; D may be TRBD1 (6 bases). Per germline, CDR1 SGHRS and CDR2 YFSETQ. This CDR3 has 14 residues. V lost 3 bases, J lost 5 bases, and 12 bases lay in between. The CDR3 is CASSSRGNDNEQFF. The CDR3 DNA reads TGCGCCAGCAGCTCGAGGGGGAACGACAATGAGCAGTTCTTC.

V usage is TRBV12-3 or TRBV12-4 and J usage is TRBJ1-1; D may be TRBD1 (6 bases). The CDR3 contains 13 residues. Trimming removed 3 bases at V and 5 bases at J, with 10 bases between. The CDR3 is CASSFLQGTEAFF. The CDR3 DNA reads as TGTGCCAGCAGTTTCCTGCAGGGGACTGAAGCTTTCTTT.

The V and J genes are TRBV30 and TRBJ2-7, with a weak D call TRBD1 (5 bases). Germline V gene sequence: CDR1 GTSNPN, CDR2 SVGIG (reference sequence). The CDR3 loop spans 12 amino acids. The ends were cut back, 3 bases at V and 6 bases at J, with 12 bases in the middle. The CDR3 DNA reads as TGTGCCTGGAGCAGGGATTCGGGCGAGCAGTACTTC. As protein: CAWSRDSGEQYF.